Only one count was recorded for the clone carrying this TCR beta chain. Antigen unknown. These data originate in a study of graft-versus-host responses after intestinal transplantation. As for the study in general: The whole recipient group had anti-thymocyte globulin induction followed by tacrolimus and steroids for around 3 years.

Sequencing was performed with immunoSEQ multiplex PCR; in TCRdb, only in-frame clones are kept and a portion is missing. The sample lists about 82,000 clones; roughly 90% were seen once. This CDR3 is 13 amino acids long. Trimming cost V 2 bases and J 6 bases, with 9 bases left between them. Germline loops: CDR1 SGHVS, CDR2 FQNEAQ. Study-wide results and caveats: Analysis identified GvH clones in recipient marrow, with some appearing first in ileum or blood.

V is TRBV7-8 and J is TRBJ2-3; D call uncertain. The sequence was obtained from a human donor who was the organ donor for an intestinal transplant. Sequences were derived from unstimulated CD4+ T cells sorted from spleen or lymph node cells, sampled before transplant. The CDR3, as DNA: TGTGCCAGCAGCTTATTTATAATCGATACGCAGTATTTT. This codes for CASSLFIIDTQYF.